Sequencing of this T cell receptor beta chain was carried out in a study of cytomegalovirus exposure and HLA in healthy donors (dated by TCRdb to 2017 to 2019). Context from the whole study: In an earlier analysis of roughly 590 of the donors, under 300 Gb of sequence data and 100 million or so unique TCR beta sequences from about 179 million T cells were reported. An early release that covered fewer than 750 HLA-typed donors contained approximately 300 gigabases of sequencing data and approximately 85 million unique TCR sequences. Of the approximately 400 genotyped donors, around 81% fell in the genetic ancestry cluster associated with self-reported Caucasian donors. The aim of the study was to test whether cataloging public T cell receptors could identify signatures of past pathogen exposure. The T cell repertoires of under 700 subjects were profiled by immunosequencing and related to cytomegalovirus serostatus. In addition to the first cohort of 650 to 800 subjects, a separate validation cohort of 120 different subjects was used. The study combined high-throughput TCR immunosequencing, statistical association of individual TCRs with disease status, and machine learning to predict cytomegalovirus infection status. To study patterns of TCR occurrence, a later analysis re-analyzed previously published TCR beta repertoires from around 670 donors and added high-resolution HLA genotyping. In the later analysis, no new phenotypic data were used to find candidate immune exposures; instead, reliance was placed on TCR beta sequences and their occurrence across donors. In an earlier analysis of 587 of the donors, high-throughput TCR beta sequencing was used to judge whether each TCR beta V gene segment behaved as functional or pseudogenic. Donor age, sex, ethnicity and CMV serostatus were collected together with the repertoire data. A later genetic analysis took genome-wide SNP genotypes for about 55% of the 666 donors and used that subset as a discovery cohort. Every discovery cohort repertoire had been produced on one sequencing platform. HLA typing included class I and class II loci at four-digit resolution. Typing coverage varied by locus: roughly 620-640 donors for A, B, C, DRB1 and DQB1; more than 500 for DQA1; around 570 for DPA1; more than 450 for DPB1. A handful of DR-DQ haplotypes were treated as single units for association and clustering because of strong linkage in the cohort. Among about 410 genotyped donors of the cohort, an average of around 250,000 unique TCR beta nucleotide sequences was sequenced per donor, of which about 20% were non-productive.

Counted from cysteine to phenylalanine, this CDR3 has 18 amino acids. Only the CDR3 DNA stays, 54 bases, in frame from base 1. Study-wide findings and limitations: It was suggested by the authors that the approach could potentially be generalized to other disease states and immunological phenotypes. V-gene and J-gene trimming of TCR beta chains was associated with a missense DCLRE1C variant in a later genetic analysis, and the association was replicated in an independent cohort. A further reported finding was that TCR beta sequences accurately predicted the HLA-A and HLA-B alleles for most subjects in the first cohort. A cluster of highly shared sequence variants was judged likely to be a technical artifact of the sequencing pipeline. In an earlier analysis of some 500 of the donors, most TCR beta V segments were observed in productive rearrangements about 87% or about 30% of the time, broadly matching IMGT annotations. CMV serostatus was the only immune exposure information available for the cohort. At a false discovery rate of 0.05, a later analysis linked 15,000 to 20,000 TCR beta sequences to specific HLA alleles. When HLA alleles, especially DR and DQ, strongly co-occurred, attributing TCR associations to individual alleles was difficult. Because some donors lacked HLA typing at each locus, the association tests relied only on the typed subset. In vitro tests confirmed that a few of the cytomegalovirus-associated TCR beta chains recognize cytomegalovirus antigens. According to a later analysis, most CMV-associated TCR beta chains appeared to be HLA-restricted, and the HLA associations seemed to be driven largely by CMV exposure. While some public TCRs were present in many individuals, most TCR sequences turned up only very rarely across donors. A later analysis reported that several top co-occurrence clusters appeared linked to parvovirus B19, influenza, CMV and Epstein-Barr virus. Compared with the approximately 670-donor mean, donors in an Asian-associated ancestry cluster had fewer N-insertions in productive TCRs, according to a later genetic analysis. Sequencing depth was assumed to be roughly uniform across donors in the presence/absence analyses, though that assumption may not hold. The classifier was reported to diagnose cytomegalovirus status with high specificity and sensitivity in both the original and validation cohorts. The 87-base-pair reads could not distinguish some IMGT-functional V segments, including TRBV6-2 and TRBV6-3, so those segments were excluded. Fewer than 20 rarely observed V segments, including chromosome 9 orphons, were excluded from the earlier analysis of about 500 of the donors because counts were too low. According to a later analysis, TCR association rates differed among HLA loci, with DRB1 alleles showing the most associated TCRs and HLA-C alleles showing the fewest. A later analysis found that HLA-associated TCR beta chains were more clonally expanded and had lower generation probabilities than equally common non-associated chains. Only TCR beta chains were sequenced in this cohort, and the absence of alpha or paired-chain data limited detectable features. Correlated functional status among segregating V segments might reflect linkage disequilibrium, but an unknown experimental factor could not be ruled out. The study listed 164 TCR beta chains as associated with cytomegalovirus.

Libraries came from the immunoSEQ multiplex PCR assay. For the multiplex PCR, a mixture combining 60 forward primers for TCR Vbeta segments and 13 reverse primers for TCR Jbeta segments was used. A multiplex PCR assay on genomic DNA amplified the CDR3 region of rearranged TCR beta genes. On the Illumina HiSeq System, the amplified TCR beta libraries were sequenced as 87-base-pair reads. Regarding the original processing steps: A later analysis counted 75 million to 100 million unique TCR beta chains across the approximately 700 repertoires, and around 9.9 million of these chains were shared by at least two donors. To remove PCR and sequencing errors, raw reads were error-corrected and collapsed into unique sequences using a nearest-neighbor algorithm that merged closely related sequences. CDR3 sequences were aligned to IMGT reference sequences to assign V, D and J gene segments. Each retained sequence needed at least a six-nucleotide match to both a V gene segment and a J gene segment. Rearrangements were called productive when the CDR3 lacked stop codons and stayed in frame with V and J; all others were non-productive. CDR3 was defined by IMGT convention, running from the second conserved V-encoded cysteine to the conserved J-encoded phenylalanine. The earlier analysis of fewer than 700 of the donors excluded sequences that lacked an unambiguous match to a single V gene segment. In an earlier analysis of more than 500 of the donors, a V segment was called functional when productive rearrangements were above 56.7%, and segregating when the standard deviation between donors exceeded 5%. A statistical classification framework was developed to diagnose cytomegalovirus status using the catalog of TCR beta chain sequences. A later analysis assigned V and J genes by comparing TCR nucleotide sequences with IMGT/GENE-DB human TR gene sequences. A later analysis assigned CDR3 sequences and most-parsimonious VDJ recombination scenarios with the TCRdist pipeline. In a later analysis, each TCR beta chain was defined by its CDR3 amino acid sequence together with its V-gene family, and reads without a unique V-gene family were excluded. A later analysis removed 592 highly shared, low-generation-probability nucleotide sequences to deal with suspected cross-contamination and a sequencing artifact. For each public chain, a later analysis derived a clonal expansion index from normalized ranks of inferred template counts within each repertoire. In a later analysis, generation probabilities were computed with a VDJ recombination model fitted to out-of-frame rearrangements, and the resulting probabilities were checked against IGoR. In a later analysis, TCR-TCR, TCR-HLA and TCR-CMV co-occurrence was scored with hypergeometric tests, and a repertoire-size bias correction was applied to TCR pairs. To estimate false discovery rates, a later analysis permuted the HLA or CMV assignments 20 times. In a later analysis, co-occurring TCRs were grouped with DBSCAN, and TCRdist sequence similarity was added when clustering was performed within HLA-allele-positive subsets. For co-occurrence clustering, repertoires with fewer than 30,000 or more than 120,000 public chains were excluded, along with five or six repertoires with anomalous nucleotide sharing. What TCRdb holds here is the immuneACCESS table cut down to in-frame rearrangements. Part of the clones is not present; checked against another copy, under half of the missing clones reflect an unresolved V gene, and the others are unexplained. The V and J calls and the clone size are those of that table, but D and trimming were determined from the DNA. The table for this sample lists more than 150,000 clones; roughly 84% of them were counted only once. Together, the top ten hold 0.38% of the sample.

On this clone: Its cognate antigen has yet to be identified. No qualities accompany the bases; no much larger clone lies one base away.

In total, around 600 healthy bone marrow donors made up the cohort. Cohort members were all nominally healthy when sampled, although unrecorded immune exposures were likely present. The donor tested CMV seronegative and was one of the 352 seronegative cohort members. Every donor gave a peripheral blood sample, and the peripheral blood mononuclear cells from that sample were used for TCR beta sequencing. The Qiagen DNeasy Blood Extraction Kit was used to extract genomic DNA from the blood cell samples. The TCR comes from a boy aged 2 to 10 in good health and CMV-seronegative. The sample was PBMCs. The chain joins TRBV21-1 to TRBJ1-4; the table's D call TRBD1 went unverified against the DNA. TRBV21-1 is deemed a pseudogene. The CDR3 reads CASSKCRDRGLWDEKLFF. The nucleotide sequence reads TGTGCCAGCAGCAAATGTCGGGACAGGGGGCTTTGGGATGAAAAACTGTTTTTT.